This T cell receptor (beta chain) appears in the sequencing data of a study of patients and donors after allogeneic stem cell transplantation. The table lists this clonotype with a few counts. Each CDR3 protein is one row after TCRdb ran MiXCR on the RT-PCR reads. The sample records approximately 170,000 distinct CDR3 sequences, approximately 24% being singletons. The V gene's germline CDR1 is SEHNR and CDR2 FQNEAQ (reference sequence). Trimming pared 5 bases from V and 2 bases from J, leaving 15 bases between. CDR3 size: 15 residues. The specimen was blood, either unsorted or a sorted T cell fraction (not recorded which). This receptor was taken from a human donor who was either an allogeneic HSCT recipient or a stem cell or donor lymphocyte infusion donor (not recorded which). It is not recorded whose cells these are; they may come from a transplant donor. The chain carries TRBV7-9 and TRBJ1-2; D unclear. DNA of the CDR3: TGTGCCAGCAGCCCAATTACAGAAGGGAACTATGGCTACACCTTC. Translation: CASSPITEGNYGYTF.